There are a few counts of the clone carrying this T cell receptor (beta chain). Its antigen is undetermined. This sample was taken from a study of T-cell reconstitution after alpha-beta-depleted transplantation in children. Unique molecular identifiers were used in preparing the TCRbeta library. TCRdb redid the calling of the PCR reads with MiXCR, one entry per CDR3 protein. The sample consists of over 85,000 distinct CDR3 sequences, roughly 6% of them appearing once. Whole-study findings and limits: Some patients showed high day-60 TCRbeta diversity, which derived from surviving recipient T cells and thymic progenitors. Approximately two months post-transplant, alpha-beta T cells reportedly originated from several hundred expanded graft clones. Hyperexpanded clones declined; after one year, newly produced T cells mostly supplied diversity.

Trimming took off 3 bases at V and 7 bases at J, with 13 bases between the two ends. Germline lookup yields CDR1 ENHRY and CDR2 SYGVKD. This CDR3 is built from 14 residues. This TCR came from a female patient under 10 years old who had a stem cell transplant for Fanconi anemia, so the T cells may come from the graft donor. The source material was PBMCs, mostly from graft donor cells, sampled 60 days after TCRalphabeta/CD19-depleted stem cell transplant. This chain joins TRBV10-3 and TRBJ1-5; possible D gene TRBD1, 6 bases. CDR3 nucleotide sequence: TGTGCCATCAGTGACCTGGGGGCGAGGCAGCCCCAGCATTTT. This gives the protein CAISDLGARQPQHF.